This T cell receptor beta chain came from a study of CD8+CD57+ T cells in acquired aplastic anemia. The CDR3 length is 15 residues. The germline V gene has CDR1 SGHKS and CDR2 YYEKEE (reference sequence). Deletions cut 2 bases from V and 4 bases from J, with 12 bases between. Using genomic DNA as the template, TCR beta VDJ and CDR3 profiling was carried out. MiXCR was run by TCRdb on the reads, yielding one entry per CDR3 protein. The sample holds roughly 160,000 distinct CDR3 sequences, 40% to 55% seen once. For sequencing, patients were chosen who had shown expansion of CD8+CD57+ cells by flow cytometry.

Sequenced: sorted CD4+, CD8+, or CD8+CD57+ T cells (not recorded which) from PBMCs. The chain links TRBV5-5 to TRBJ1-4; no definite D call. This sequence originates from a human donor with aplastic anemia. CDR3 residues: CASSFNAGFNEKLFF. CDR3 coding DNA: TGTGCCAGCAGCTTCAACGCAGGCTTTAATGAAAAACTGTTTTTT.